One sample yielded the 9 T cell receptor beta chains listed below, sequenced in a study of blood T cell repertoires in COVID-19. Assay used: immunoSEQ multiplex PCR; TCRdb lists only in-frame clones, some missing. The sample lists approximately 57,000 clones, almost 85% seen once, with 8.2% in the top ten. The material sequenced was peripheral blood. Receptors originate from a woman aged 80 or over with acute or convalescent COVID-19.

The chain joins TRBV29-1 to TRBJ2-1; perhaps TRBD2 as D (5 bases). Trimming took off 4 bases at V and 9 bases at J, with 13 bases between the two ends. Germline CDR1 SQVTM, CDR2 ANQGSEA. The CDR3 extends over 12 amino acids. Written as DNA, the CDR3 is TGCAGCGTTGTGGGGAGAGGAGGTGAGCAGTTCTTC. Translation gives CSVVGRGGEQFF.

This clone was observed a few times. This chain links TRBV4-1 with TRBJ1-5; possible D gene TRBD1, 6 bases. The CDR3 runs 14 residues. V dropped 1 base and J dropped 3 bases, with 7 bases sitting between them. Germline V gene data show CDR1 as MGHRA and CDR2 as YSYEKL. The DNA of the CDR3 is TGCGCCAGCAGCCAAGGACAGGCCAATCAGCCCCAGCATTTT. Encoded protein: CASSQGQANQPQHF.

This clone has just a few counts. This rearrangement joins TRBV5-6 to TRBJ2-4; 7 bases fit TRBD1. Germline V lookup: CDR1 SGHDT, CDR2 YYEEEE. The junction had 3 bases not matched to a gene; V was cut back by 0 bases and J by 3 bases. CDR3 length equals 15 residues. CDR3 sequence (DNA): TGTGCCAGCAGCTTGGTGCAGGGGGACAAAAACATTCAGTACTTC. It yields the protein CASSLVQGDKNIQYF.

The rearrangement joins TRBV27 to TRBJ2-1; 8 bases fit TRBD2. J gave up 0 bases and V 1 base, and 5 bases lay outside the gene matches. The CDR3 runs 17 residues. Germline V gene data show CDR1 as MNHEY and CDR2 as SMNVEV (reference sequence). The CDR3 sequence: CASSLFGAGASYNEQFF. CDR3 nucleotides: TGTGCCAGCAGTTTATTCGGAGCGGGGGCCTCCTACAATGAGCAGTTCTTC.

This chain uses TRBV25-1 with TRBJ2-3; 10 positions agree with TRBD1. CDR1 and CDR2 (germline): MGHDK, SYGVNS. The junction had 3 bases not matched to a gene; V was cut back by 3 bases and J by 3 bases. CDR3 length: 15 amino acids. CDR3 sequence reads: CASSDPDRGTDTQYF. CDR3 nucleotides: TGTGCCAGCAGTGATCCGGACAGGGGGACAGATACGCAGTATTTT.

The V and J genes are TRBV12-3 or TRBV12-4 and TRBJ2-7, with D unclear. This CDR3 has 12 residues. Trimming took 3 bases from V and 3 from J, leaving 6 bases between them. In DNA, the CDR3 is TGTGCCAGCAGTTTCAGCGTCTACGAGCAGTACTTC. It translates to CASSFSVYEQYF.

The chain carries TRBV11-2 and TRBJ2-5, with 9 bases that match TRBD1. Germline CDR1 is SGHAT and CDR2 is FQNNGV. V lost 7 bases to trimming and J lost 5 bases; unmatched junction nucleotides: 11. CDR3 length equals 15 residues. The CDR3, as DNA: TGTGCCAGCACCACACAGGGGGCGCGAGGGGAGACCCAGTACTTC. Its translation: CASTTQGARGETQYF.

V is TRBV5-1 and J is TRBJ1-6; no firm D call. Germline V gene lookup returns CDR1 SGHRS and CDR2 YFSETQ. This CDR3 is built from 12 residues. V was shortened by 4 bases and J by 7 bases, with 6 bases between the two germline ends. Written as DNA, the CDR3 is TGCGCCAGCAGCCTAGAAAATTCACCCCTCCACTTT. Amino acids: CASSLENSPLHF. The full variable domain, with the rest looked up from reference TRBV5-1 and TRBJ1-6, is KAGVTQTPRYLIKTRGQQVTLSCSPISGHRSVSWYQQTPGQGLQFLFEYFSETQRNKGNFPGRFSGRQFSNSRSEMNVSTLELGDSALYLCASSLENSPLHFGNGTRLTVT.

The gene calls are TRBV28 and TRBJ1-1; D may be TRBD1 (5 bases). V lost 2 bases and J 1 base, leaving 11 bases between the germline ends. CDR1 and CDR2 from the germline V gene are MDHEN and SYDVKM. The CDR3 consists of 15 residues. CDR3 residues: CASSLLLGGNTEAFF. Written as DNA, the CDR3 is TGTGCCAGCAGTTTACTTTTGGGGGGGAACACTGAAGCTTTCTTT. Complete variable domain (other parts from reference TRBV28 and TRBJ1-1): DVKVTQSSRYLVKRTGEKVFLECVQDMDHENMFWYRQDPGLGLRLIYFSYDVKMKEKGDIPEGYSVSREKKERFSLILESASTNQTSMYLCASSLLLGGNTEAFFGQGTRLTVV.